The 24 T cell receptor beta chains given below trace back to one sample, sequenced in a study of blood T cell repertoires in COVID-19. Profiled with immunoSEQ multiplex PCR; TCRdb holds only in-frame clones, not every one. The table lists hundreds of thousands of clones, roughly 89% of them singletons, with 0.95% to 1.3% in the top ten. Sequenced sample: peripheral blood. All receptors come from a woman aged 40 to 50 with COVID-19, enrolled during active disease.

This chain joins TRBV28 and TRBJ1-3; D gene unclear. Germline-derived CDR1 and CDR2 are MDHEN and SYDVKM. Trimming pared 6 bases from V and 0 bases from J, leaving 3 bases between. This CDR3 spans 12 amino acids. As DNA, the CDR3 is TGTGCCAGCAGCCTCTCTGGAAACACCATATATTTT. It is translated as CASSLSGNTIYF.

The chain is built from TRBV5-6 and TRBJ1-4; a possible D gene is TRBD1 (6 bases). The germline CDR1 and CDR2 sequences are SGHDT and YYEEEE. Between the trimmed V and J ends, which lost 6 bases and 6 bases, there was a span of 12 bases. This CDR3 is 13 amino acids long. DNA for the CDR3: TGTGCCAGCACACACAGGGATGATGAAAAACTGTTTTTT. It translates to CASTHRDDEKLFF.

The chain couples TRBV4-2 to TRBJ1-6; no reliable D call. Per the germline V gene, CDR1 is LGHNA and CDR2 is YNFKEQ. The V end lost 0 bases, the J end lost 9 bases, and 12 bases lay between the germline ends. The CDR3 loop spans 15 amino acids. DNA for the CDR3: TGTGCCAGCAGCCAAGATAGTACAGCTGTTTCACCCCTCCACTTT. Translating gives CASSQDSTAVSPLHF.

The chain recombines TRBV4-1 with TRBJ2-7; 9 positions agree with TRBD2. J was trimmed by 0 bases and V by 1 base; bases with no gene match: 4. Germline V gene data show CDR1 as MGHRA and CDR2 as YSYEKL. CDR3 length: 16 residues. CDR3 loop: CASSQATSGYSYEQYF. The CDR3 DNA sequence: TGCGCCAGCAGCCAAGCGACTAGCGGTTACTCCTACGAGCAGTACTTC.

The chain's CDR3 is CASSLRRHENTEAFF. For the CDR3, the DNA is TGTGCCAGCAGCTTAAGGCGACACGAAAACACTGAAGCTTTCTTT. The V and J genes are TRBV7-2 and TRBJ1-1; no definite D call. Deletions cut 2 bases from V and 2 bases from J, with 12 bases between. Per germline, CDR1 SGHTA and CDR2 FQGNSA. This CDR3 has 15 residues.

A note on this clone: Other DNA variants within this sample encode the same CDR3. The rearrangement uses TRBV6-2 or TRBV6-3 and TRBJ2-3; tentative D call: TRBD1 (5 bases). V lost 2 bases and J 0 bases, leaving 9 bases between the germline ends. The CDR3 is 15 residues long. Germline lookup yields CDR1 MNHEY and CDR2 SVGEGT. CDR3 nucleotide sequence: TGTGCCAGCAGTTACGGCCAGGGAAGCACAGATACGCAGTATTTT. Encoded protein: CASSYGQGSTDTQYF.

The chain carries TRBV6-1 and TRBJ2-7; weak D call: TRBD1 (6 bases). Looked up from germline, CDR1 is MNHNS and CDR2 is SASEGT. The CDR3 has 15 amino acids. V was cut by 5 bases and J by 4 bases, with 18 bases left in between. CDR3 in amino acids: CASSRDILSLYEQYF. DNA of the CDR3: TGTGCCAGCAGTCGGGACATCCTAAGCCTTTACGAGCAGTACTTC.

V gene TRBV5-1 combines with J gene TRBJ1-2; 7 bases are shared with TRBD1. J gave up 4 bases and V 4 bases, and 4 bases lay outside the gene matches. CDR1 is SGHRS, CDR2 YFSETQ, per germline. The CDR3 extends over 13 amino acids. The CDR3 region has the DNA TGCGCCAGCAGCATCGGGACAGTCTATGGCTACACCTTC. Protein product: CASSIGTVYGYTF.

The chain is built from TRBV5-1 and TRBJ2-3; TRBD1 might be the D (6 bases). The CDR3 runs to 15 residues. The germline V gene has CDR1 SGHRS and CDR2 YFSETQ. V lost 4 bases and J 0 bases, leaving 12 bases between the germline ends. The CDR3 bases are TGCGCCAGCAGCGGGGGCAGATCTAGCACAGATACGCAGTATTTT. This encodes CASSGGRSSTDTQYF.

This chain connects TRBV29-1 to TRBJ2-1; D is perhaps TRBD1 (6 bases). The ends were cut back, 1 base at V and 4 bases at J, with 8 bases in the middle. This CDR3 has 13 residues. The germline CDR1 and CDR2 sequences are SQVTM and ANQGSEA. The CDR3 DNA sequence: TGCAGCGTTGAAGGGACAGAATACAATGAGCAGTTCTTC. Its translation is CSVEGTEYNEQFF.

Here the CDR3 reads CASSLASGRPYEQYF. The CDR3 DNA reads TGCGCCAGCAGCTTGGCTAGCGGGCGTCCCTACGAGCAGTACTTC. The rearrangement links TRBV5-1 to TRBJ2-7; 8 positions match TRBD2. CDR3 length: 15 amino acids. Trimming took 0 bases from V and 2 from J; bases not matched to a gene: 4. Germline V gene data show CDR1 as SGHRS and CDR2 as YFSETQ.

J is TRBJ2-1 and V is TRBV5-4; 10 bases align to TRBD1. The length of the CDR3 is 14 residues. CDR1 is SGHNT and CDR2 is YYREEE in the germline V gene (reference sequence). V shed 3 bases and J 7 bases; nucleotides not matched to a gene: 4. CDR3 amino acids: CASSSGQGRNEQFF. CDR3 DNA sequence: TGTGCCAGCAGCTCGGGACAGGGGCGGAATGAGCAGTTCTTC.

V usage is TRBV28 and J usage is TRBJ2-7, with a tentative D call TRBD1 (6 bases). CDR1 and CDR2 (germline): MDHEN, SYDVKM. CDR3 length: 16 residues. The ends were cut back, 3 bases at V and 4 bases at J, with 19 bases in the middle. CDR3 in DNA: TGTGCCAGCAGTTTCCCCCTCGACAGGCCTAGTTACGAGCAGTACTTC. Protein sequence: CASSFPLDRPSYEQYF.

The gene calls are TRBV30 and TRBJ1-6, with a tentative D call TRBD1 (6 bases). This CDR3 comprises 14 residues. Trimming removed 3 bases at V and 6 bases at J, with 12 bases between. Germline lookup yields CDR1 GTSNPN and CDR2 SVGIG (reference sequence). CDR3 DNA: TGTGCCTGGAGCCCCCACAGGGTTAATTCACCCCTCCACTTT. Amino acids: CAWSPHRVNSPLHF.

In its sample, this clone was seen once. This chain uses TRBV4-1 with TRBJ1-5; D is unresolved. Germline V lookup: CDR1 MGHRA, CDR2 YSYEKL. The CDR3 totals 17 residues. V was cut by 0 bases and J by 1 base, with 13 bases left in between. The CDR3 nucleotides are TGCGCCAGCAGCCAAGATCCAGGCCCATTCAGCAATCAGCCCCAGCATTTT. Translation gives CASSQDPGPFSNQPQHF.

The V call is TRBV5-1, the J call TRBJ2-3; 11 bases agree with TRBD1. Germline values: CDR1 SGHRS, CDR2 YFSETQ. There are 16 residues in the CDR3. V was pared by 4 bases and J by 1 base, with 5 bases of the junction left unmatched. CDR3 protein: CASSRGQGDGTDTQYF. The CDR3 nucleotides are TGCGCCAGCAGCCGGGGACAGGGGGATGGCACAGATACGCAGTATTTT.

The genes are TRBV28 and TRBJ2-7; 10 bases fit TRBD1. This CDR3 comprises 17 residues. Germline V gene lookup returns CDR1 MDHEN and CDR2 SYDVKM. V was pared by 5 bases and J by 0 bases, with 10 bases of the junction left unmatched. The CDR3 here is CASSEPGQGITSYEQYF. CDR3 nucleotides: TGTGCCAGCAGTGAACCGGGACAGGGGATCACCTCCTACGAGCAGTACTTC. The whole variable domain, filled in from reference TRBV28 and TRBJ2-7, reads DVKVTQSSRYLVKRTGEKVFLECVQDMDHENMFWYRQDPGLGLRLIYFSYDVKMKEKGDIPEGYSVSREKKERFSLILESASTNQTSMYLCASSEPGQGITSYEQYFGPGTRLTVT.

Here the CDR3 reads CASSLPGQPNYGYTF. The CDR3 nucleotides are TGTGCCAGCTCACTCCCGGGACAGCCTAACTATGGCTACACCTTC. The chain joins TRBV18 to TRBJ1-2, with 7 bases aligning to TRBD1. This CDR3 has 15 amino acids. Germline assignment: CDR1 KGHSH and CDR2 LQKENI. The V gene end was trimmed by 4 bases and the J gene end by 0 bases; junction bases not matched to a gene: 5.

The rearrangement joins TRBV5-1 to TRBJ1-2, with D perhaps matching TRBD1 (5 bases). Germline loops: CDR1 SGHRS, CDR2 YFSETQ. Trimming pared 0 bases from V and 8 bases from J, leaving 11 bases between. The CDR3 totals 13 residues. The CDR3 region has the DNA TGCGCCAGCAGCTTGGTAGGGGCGTCCGGCTACACCTTC. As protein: CASSLVGASGYTF.

The CDR3 DNA reads TGCAGCGTGGGACAGGTAGCCAACACCGGGGAGCTGTTTTTT. It encodes CSVGQVANTGELFF. The genes are TRBV29-1 and TRBJ2-2; 8 bases map to TRBD1. With V trimmed by 6 bases and J by 2 bases, 5 bases remained unmatched. CDR3 length: 14 amino acids. Germline assignment: CDR1 SQVTM and CDR2 ANQGSEA.

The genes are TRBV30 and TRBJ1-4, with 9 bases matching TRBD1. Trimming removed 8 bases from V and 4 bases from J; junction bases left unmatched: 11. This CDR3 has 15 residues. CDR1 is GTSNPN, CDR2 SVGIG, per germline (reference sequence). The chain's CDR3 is CAAPPRQGGNEKLFF. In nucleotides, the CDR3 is TGTGCCGCACCCCCGAGACAGGGGGGTAATGAAAAACTGTTTTTT. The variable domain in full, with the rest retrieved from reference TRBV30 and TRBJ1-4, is SQTIHQWPATLVQPVGSPLSLECTVEGTSNPNLYWYRQAAGRGLQLLFYSVGIGQISSEVPQNLSASRPQDRQFILSSKKLLLSDSGFYLCAAPPRQGGNEKLFFGSGTQLSVL.

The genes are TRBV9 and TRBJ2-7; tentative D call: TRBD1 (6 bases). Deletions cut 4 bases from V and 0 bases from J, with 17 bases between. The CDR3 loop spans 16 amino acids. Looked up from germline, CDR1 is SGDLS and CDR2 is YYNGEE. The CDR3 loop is CASSSQPTGSSYEQYF. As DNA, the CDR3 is TGTGCCAGCAGCTCCCAACCGACAGGTAGCTCCTACGAGCAGTACTTC.

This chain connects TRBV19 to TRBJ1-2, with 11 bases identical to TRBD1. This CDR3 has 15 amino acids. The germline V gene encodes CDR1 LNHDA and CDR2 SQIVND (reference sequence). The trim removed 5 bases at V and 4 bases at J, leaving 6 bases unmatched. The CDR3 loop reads CASSPSDRGRYGYTF. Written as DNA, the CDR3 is TGTGCCAGTAGTCCCTCGGACAGGGGGCGCTATGGCTACACCTTC.

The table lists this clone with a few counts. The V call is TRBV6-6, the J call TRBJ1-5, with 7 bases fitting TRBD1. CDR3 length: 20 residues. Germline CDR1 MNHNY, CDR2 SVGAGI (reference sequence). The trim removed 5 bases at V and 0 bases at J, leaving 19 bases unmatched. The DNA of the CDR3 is TGTGCCAGCAGTCCACATTTGGGACAGCGACCTTCGCGTAGCAATCAGCCCCAGCATTTT. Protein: CASSPHLGQRPSRSNQPQHF.